This T cell receptor beta chain is drawn from a study of beta chain features in type 1 diabetes. Study-wide results and limits: Researchers reported that naive, central memory and Treg TCRB repertoires appeared more similar in patients than in healthy donors.

Comments on this clone: Antigen: not known.

The CDR3 extends over 13 amino acids. CDR1 and CDR2 from the germline V gene are SGHDN and FVKESK. Trimming cost V 5 bases and J 4 bases, with 12 bases left between them. Expressed TCRB transcripts were sequenced because the entire RNA isolate underwent reverse transcription. Some clones are missing from TCRdb's copy, which holds only in-frame ones; the method was immunoSEQ multiplex PCR. The repertoire holds hundreds of thousands of clones, about a sixth seen once, with 0.02% to 0.03% in the top ten. The chain carries TRBV14 and TRBJ2-7; D is perhaps TRBD2 (6 bases). This sequence originates from a woman aged 18-29 years in good health. Sequencing was carried out using naive CD4+ T cells from blood. CDR3 DNA sequence: TGTGCCAGCAGCTATAGCGGAGTATACGAGCAGTACTTC. It encodes CASSYSGVYEQYF.